This T cell receptor beta chain is from a study of Tregs in tolerant kidney transplant recipients. Study-wide points: Findings come from small patient numbers and require larger validation. Activated donor B cell expansion appeared to reveal the most relevant donor-specific TCRbeta repertoire.

Recipients received nonmyeloablative bone marrow transplants from related graft donors, with transient mixed chimerism. V gave up 4 bases and J gave up 7 bases; unmatched junction bases: 7. The CDR3 sequence is 15 residues long. The germline CDR1 and CDR2 sequences are MNHNS and SASEGT. Turning to this clone: Its antigen remains unknown. The CDR3 end is not reached by the read, which stops 3 residues before it; the germline J gene fills it in.

This table comes from immunoSEQ multiplex PCR, and its TCRdb copy is limited to in-frame clones, with some not included. This sample's table has under 35,000 clones. This chain joins TRBV6-1 and TRBJ1-6; TRBD1 agrees at 7 bases. Sequences were derived from CD4+ T cells from blood (PBMCs), sampled 24 months after the transplant. The TCR sequence derives from a human patient who received a combined kidney and bone marrow transplant. Some T cells may be the graft donor's. The covered CDR3 bases are TGTGCCAGCAGTGGTGGGACAGCTCCGAATTCACCC. Translating gives CASSGGTAPNSP. The CDR3 reads in full as CASSGGTAPNSPLHF.